The 14 T cell receptor beta chains below were found in one sample sequenced in a study of CD8 T cells in ankylosing spondylitis. What these receptors recognize is not known. Regarding the study as a whole: A TCR beta motif of eight highly homologous variants appeared characteristic of ankylosing spondylitis blood.

TCRdb redid the calling of the 5' RACE reads with MiXCR, one entry per CDR3 protein. The profile shows about 220,000 distinct CDR3 sequences, approximately 7.4% of them singletons. The sequencing input was blood, either unsorted or a sorted T cell fraction (not recorded which). Receptor source: a male donor with ankylosing spondylitis.

This clonotype showed up just a few times. The chain links TRBV4-3 to TRBJ2-3; maybe TRBD1 (5 bases). V was clipped by 5 bases and J by 1 base, with 16 bases between them. There are 16 residues in the CDR3. Germline lookup yields CDR1 LGHNA and CDR2 YSLEER. This chain's CDR3 is CASSEGVAARTDTQYF. DNA of the CDR3: TGCGCCAGCAGCGAAGGGGTGGCGGCCCGCACAGATACGCAGTATTTT.

Many counts were recorded for this clonotype. This rearrangement joins TRBV27 to TRBJ2-7; D unclear. Germline values: CDR1 MNHEY, CDR2 SMNVEV (reference sequence). There are 14 residues in the CDR3. The V and J ends lost 5 bases and 4 bases respectively, with 15 bases between them. The CDR3: CASSPLTRAYEQYF. DNA for the CDR3: TGTGCCAGCAGTCCGTTGACAAGGGCTTACGAGCAGTACTTC.

The sample holds many counts of this clonotype. The rearrangement joins TRBV7-9 to TRBJ1-1; D is undetermined. V lost 5 bases, J lost 4 bases, and 14 bases lay in between. From germline, CDR1 is SEHNR and CDR2 FQNEAQ (reference sequence). The CDR3 runs 14 residues. CDR3 in DNA: TGTGCCAGCAGCGGACTGCTCGGGTTCACTGAAGCTTTCTTT. It translates to CASSGLLGFTEAFF.

Comments on this clonotype: A much larger clonotype is one base distant, so this may be a read error. The chain is built from TRBV27 and TRBJ1-5; maybe TRBD1 (6 bases). The V gene's germline CDR1 is MNHEY and CDR2 SMNVEV (reference sequence). The CDR3 contains 15 residues. V was clipped by 2 bases and J by 5 bases, with 13 bases between them. The CDR3 sequence is CASSLGGLSYQPQHF. For the CDR3, the DNA is TGTGCCAGCAGTTTAGGGGGCTTGAGCTATCAGCCCCAGCATTTT.

The chain has TRBV10-2 and TRBJ2-1; 7 nucleotides agree with TRBD2. Germline values: CDR1 WSHSY, CDR2 SAAADI. Germline trimming cut 7 bases from V and 3 bases from J; bases unmatched to any gene: 6. This CDR3 has 14 amino acids. As DNA, the CDR3 is TGCGCCAGCACCACTAGCGCCTACTACAATGAGCAGTTCTTC. It encodes CASTTSAYYNEQFF.

This clonotype was seen at least ten times. The rearrangement joins TRBV7-9 to TRBJ2-7; 7 bases align to TRBD1. Germline V gene lookup returns CDR1 SEHNR and CDR2 FQNEAQ (reference sequence). Losses at the gene ends were 5 bases for V and 6 bases for J; bases not matched to a gene: 10. The CDR3 is made up of 14 amino acids. The CDR3 region is CASSPPRGILEQYF. CDR3 DNA sequence: TGTGCCAGCAGCCCCCCCAGGGGGATACTCGAGCAGTACTTC.

In its sample, this clonotype was seen a few times. The chain is built from TRBV2 and TRBJ2-3, with D tentatively TRBD2 (6 bases). The V and J ends lost 0 bases and 5 bases respectively, with 18 bases between them. CDR1 and CDR2 from the germline V gene are SNHLY and FYNNEI. The CDR3 loop spans 17 amino acids. The DNA of the CDR3 is TGTGCCAGCAGTGAAGCGCGCCAGCGGGTCAATAAAGATACGCAGTATTTT. Translated, it gives CASSEARQRVNKDTQYF.

This clonotype was found many times. The genes are TRBV18 and TRBJ1-5; 9 bases are a match to TRBD1. This CDR3 region has 14 residues. Germline V gives CDR1 KGHSH, CDR2 LQKENI. Germline trimming cut 8 bases from V and 5 bases from J; bases unmatched to any gene: 7. The CDR3, as DNA: TGTGCCAGCCGTACAGGGGGCAGAGATCAGCCCCAGCATTTT. Protein: CASRTGGRDQPQHF. The whole variable domain, filled in from reference TRBV18 and TRBJ1-5, reads NAGVMQNPRHLVRRRGQEARLRCSPMKGHSHVYWYRQLPEEGLKFMVYLQKENIIDESGMPKERFSAEFPKEGPSILRIQQVVRGDSAAYFCASRTGGRDQPQHFGDGTRLSIL.

This clonotype was counted at least ten times. This chain links TRBV4-3 with TRBJ2-3, with D tentatively TRBD2 (6 bases). The CDR3 is made up of 15 amino acids. Trimming removed 0 bases from V and 2 bases from J, with 9 bases in between. Per germline, CDR1 LGHNA and CDR2 YSLEER. The CDR3 is CASSQERDSTDTQYF. DNA of the CDR3: TGCGCCAGCAGCCAAGAGAGGGACTCCACAGATACGCAGTATTTT.

The sample holds a few counts of this clonotype. The gene calls are TRBV7-9 and TRBJ1-5; perhaps TRBD1 as D (5 bases). With 5 bases removed from V and 6 bases from J, the gap between germline ends came to 14 bases. This CDR3 comprises 14 residues. Germline V gene sequence: CDR1 SEHNR, CDR2 FQNEAQ (reference sequence). The CDR3 DNA reads TGTGCCAGCAGCCACGGGGGGACGGGTCAGCCCCAGCATTTT. This sequence encodes CASSHGGTGQPQHF.

In this sample, this clonotype turned up many times. The chain joins TRBV2 to TRBJ2-3, with 8 positions matching TRBD2. The CDR3 spans 18 residues. After removal of 7 bases from V and 1 base from J, the junction contained 16 bases not matched to a gene. CDR1 is SNHLY, CDR2 FYNNEI, per germline. As DNA, the CDR3 is TGTGCCAGCATGGGATTGTTAACCAGCGGGAGTGGCACAGATACGCAGTATTTT. Protein: CASMGLLTSGSGTDTQYF.

This clonotype was picked up many times. The V and J genes are TRBV5-5 and TRBJ2-7; TRBD1 matches 8 bases. The CDR3 sequence is 15 residues long. Germline V gives CDR1 SGHKS, CDR2 YYEKEE (reference sequence). J was trimmed by 3 bases and V by 4 bases; bases with no gene match: 9. CDR3 in DNA: TGTGCCAGCAGCGGCTCCGGGACAGGCTACTACGAGCAGTACTTC. Translating it yields CASSGSGTGYYEQYF.

This clonotype has at least ten counts. The J gene is TRBJ2-1, the V gene TRBV2; TRBD2 aligns across 8 bases. This CDR3 contains 15 residues. Unmatched junction bases numbered 17, after V lost 9 bases and J lost 10 bases. Germline lookup yields CDR1 SNHLY and CDR2 FYNNEI. The CDR3 sequence is CARGSLAGGIAEQFF. The CDR3 nucleotides are TGTGCCAGGGGTTCCCTAGCGGGTGGTATAGCGGAGCAGTTCTTC.

This clonotype was seen at least ten times. The chain uses TRBV24-1 and TRBJ2-1; 8 bases fit TRBD2. The germline V gene encodes CDR1 KGHDR and CDR2 SFDVKD. Losses at the gene ends were 7 bases for V and 8 bases for J; bases not matched to a gene: 12. CDR3 size: 15 residues. CDR3 sequence reads: CATRKAGGGGDEQFF. CDR3 DNA sequence: TGTGCCACCAGAAAGGCCGGGGGGGGCGGCGATGAGCAGTTCTTC.